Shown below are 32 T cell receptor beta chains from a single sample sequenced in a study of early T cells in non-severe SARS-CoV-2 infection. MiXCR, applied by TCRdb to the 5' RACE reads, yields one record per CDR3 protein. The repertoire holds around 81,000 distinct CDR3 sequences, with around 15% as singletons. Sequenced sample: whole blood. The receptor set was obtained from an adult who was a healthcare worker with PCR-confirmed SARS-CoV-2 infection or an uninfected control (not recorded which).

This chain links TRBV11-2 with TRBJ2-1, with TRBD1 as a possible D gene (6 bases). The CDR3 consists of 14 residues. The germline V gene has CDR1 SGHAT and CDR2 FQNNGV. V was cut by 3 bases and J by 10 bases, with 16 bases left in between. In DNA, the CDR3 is TGTGCCAGCAGCTTGTTTAGGGGGTGGGGAGAGCAGTTCTTC. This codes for CASSLFRGWGEQFF.

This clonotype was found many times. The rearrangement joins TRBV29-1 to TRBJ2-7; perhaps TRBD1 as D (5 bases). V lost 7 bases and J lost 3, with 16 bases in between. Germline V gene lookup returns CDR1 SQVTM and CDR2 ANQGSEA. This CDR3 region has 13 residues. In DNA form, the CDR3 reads TGCAGCGCTATGTGGGGCAGGGACTACGAGCAGTACTTC. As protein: CSAMWGRDYEQYF.

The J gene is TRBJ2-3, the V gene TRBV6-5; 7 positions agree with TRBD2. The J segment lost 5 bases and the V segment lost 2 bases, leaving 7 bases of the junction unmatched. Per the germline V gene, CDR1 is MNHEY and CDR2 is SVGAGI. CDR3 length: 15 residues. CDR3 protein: CASSYPRGVGDTQYF. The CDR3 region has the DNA TGTGCCAGCAGTTACCCTCGGGGGGTTGGAGATACGCAGTATTTT.

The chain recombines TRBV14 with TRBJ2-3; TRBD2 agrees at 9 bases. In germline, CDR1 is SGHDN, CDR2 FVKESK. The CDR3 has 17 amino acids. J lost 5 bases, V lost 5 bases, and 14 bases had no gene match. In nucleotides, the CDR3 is TGTGCCAGCAGCTCAGAAGGCCCAGCGGGGGGTCGAGATACGCAGTATTTT. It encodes CASSSEGPAGGRDTQYF.

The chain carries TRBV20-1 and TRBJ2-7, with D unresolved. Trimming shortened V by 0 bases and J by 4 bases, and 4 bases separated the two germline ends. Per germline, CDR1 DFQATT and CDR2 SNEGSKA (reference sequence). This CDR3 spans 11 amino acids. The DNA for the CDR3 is TGCAGTGCTAGAGACGGGTACGAGCAGTACTTC. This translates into CSARDGYEQYF.

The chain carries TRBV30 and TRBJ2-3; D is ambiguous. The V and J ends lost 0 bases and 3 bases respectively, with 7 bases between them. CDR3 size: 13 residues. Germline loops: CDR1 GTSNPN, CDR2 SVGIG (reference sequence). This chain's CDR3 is CAWSVSGTDTQYF. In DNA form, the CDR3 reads TGTGCCTGGAGTGTAAGTGGAACAGATACGCAGTATTTT.

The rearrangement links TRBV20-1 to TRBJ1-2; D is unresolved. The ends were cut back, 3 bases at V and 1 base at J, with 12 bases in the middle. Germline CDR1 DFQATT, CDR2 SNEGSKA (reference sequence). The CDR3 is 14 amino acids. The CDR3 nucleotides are TGCAGTGCTAGCCAGAGCCGTCTTAACTATGGCTACACCTTC. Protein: CSASQSRLNYGYTF.

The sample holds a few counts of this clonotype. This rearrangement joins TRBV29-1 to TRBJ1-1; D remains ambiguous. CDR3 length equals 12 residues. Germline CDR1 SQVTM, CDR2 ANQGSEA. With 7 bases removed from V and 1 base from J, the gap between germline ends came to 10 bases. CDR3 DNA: TGCAGCGGGGGAGGGTGGAACACTGAAGCTTTCTTT. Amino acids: CSGGGWNTEAFF.

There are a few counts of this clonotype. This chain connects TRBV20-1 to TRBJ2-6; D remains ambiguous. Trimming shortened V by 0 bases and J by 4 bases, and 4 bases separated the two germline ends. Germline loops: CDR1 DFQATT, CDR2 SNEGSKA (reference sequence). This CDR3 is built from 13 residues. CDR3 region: CSARETGANVLTF. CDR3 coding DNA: TGCAGTGCTAGAGAAACCGGGGCCAACGTCCTGACTTTC.

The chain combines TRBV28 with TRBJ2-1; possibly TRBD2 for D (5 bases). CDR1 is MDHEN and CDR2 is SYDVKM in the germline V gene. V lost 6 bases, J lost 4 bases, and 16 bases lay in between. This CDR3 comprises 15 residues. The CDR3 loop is CASSWRAPRYNEQFF. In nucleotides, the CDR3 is TGTGCCAGCAGCTGGCGGGCTCCACGATACAATGAGCAGTTCTTC.

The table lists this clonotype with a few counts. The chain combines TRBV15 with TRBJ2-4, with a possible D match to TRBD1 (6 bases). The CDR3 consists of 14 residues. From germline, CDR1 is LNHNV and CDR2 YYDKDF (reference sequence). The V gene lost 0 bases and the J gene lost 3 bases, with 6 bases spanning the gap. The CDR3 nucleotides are TGTGCCACCAGCAGAGAGGACAGCAAAAACATTCAGTACTTC. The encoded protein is CATSREDSKNIQYF.

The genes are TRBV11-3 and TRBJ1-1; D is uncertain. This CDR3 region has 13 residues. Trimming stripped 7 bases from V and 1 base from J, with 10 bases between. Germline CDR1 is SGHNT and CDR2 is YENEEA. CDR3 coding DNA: TGTGCCAGCAACTTGAAAACGAACACTGAAGCTTTCTTT. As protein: CASNLKTNTEAFF.

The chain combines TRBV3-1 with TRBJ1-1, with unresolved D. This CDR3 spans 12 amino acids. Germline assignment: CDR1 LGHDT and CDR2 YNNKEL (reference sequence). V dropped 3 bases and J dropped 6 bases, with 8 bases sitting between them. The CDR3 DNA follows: TGTGCCAGCAGCCAGAGGAGAGCTGAAGCTTTCTTT. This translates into CASSQRRAEAFF.

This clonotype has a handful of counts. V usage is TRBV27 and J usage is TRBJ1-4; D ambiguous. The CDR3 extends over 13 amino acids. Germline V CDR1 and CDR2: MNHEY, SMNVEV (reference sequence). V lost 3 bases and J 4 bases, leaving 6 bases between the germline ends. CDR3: CASSLRFNEKLFF. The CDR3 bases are TGTGCCAGCAGTTTGCGGTTTAATGAAAAACTGTTTTTT.

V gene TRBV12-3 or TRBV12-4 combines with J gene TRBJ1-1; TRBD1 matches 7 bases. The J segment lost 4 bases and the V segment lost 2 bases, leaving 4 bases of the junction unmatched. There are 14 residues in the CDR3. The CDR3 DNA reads TGTGCCAGCAGTTTAAGGCAGGGGGTCACTGAAGCTTTCTTT. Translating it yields CASSLRQGVTEAFF.

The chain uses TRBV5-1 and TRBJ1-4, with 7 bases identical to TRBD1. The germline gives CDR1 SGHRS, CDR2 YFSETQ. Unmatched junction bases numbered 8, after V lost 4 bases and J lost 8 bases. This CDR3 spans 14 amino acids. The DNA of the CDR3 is TGCGCCAGCAGCCGGACAGGATGGGGGGAAAAACTGTTTTTT. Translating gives CASSRTGWGEKLFF.

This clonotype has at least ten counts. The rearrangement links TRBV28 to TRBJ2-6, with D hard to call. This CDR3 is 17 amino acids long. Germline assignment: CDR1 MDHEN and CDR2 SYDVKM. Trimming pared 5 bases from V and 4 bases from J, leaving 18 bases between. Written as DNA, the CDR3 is TGTGCCAGCAGTCCCCAAGCGATGGGGAAAGGGGCCAACGTCCTGACTTTC. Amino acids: CASSPQAMGKGANVLTF.

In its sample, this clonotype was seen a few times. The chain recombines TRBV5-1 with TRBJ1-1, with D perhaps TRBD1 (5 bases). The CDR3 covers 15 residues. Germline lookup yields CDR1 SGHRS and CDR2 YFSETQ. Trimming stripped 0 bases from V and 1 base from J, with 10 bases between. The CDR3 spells CASSLAPGTNTEAFF. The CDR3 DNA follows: TGCGCCAGCAGCTTGGCCCCAGGGACGAACACTGAAGCTTTCTTT. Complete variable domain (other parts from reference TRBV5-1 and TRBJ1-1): KAGVTQTPRYLIKTRGQQVTLSCSPISGHRSVSWYQQTPGQGLQFLFEYFSETQRNKGNFPGRFSGRQFSNSRSEMNVSTLELGDSALYLCASSLAPGTNTEAFFGQGTRLTVV.

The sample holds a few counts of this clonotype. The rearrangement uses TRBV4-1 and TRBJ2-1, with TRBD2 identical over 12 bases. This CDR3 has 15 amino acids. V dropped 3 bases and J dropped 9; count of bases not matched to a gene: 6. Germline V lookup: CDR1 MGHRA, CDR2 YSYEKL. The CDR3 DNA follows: TGCGCCAGCAGCCATCCTAGCGGGGGGGCCTCTGAGCAGTTCTTC. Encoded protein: CASSHPSGGASEQFF.

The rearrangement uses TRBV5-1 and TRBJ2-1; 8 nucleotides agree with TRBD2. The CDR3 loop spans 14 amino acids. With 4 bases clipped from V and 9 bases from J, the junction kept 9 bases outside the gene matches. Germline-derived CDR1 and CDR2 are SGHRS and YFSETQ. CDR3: CASSPGRGGSEQFF. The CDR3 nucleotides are TGCGCCAGCAGCCCTGGCCGGGGGGGTAGTGAGCAGTTCTTC.

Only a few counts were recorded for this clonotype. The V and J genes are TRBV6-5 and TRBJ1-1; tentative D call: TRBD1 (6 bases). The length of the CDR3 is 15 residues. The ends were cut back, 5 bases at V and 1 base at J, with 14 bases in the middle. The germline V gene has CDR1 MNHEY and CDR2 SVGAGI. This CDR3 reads CASSPQGNKNTEAFF. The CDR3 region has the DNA TGTGCCAGCAGTCCTCAGGGGAATAAGAACACTGAAGCTTTCTTT.

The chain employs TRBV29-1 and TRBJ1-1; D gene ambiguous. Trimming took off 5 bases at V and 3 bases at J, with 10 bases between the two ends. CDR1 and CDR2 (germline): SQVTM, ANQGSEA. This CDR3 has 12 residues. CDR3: CSVSDQYTEAFF. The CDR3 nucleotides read TGCAGCGTTTCCGACCAATACACTGAAGCTTTCTTT.

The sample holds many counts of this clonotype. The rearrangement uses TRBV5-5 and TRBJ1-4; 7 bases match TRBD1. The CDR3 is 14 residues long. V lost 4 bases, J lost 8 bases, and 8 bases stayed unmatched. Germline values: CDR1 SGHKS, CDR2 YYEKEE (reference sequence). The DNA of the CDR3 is TGTGCCAGCAGCACCGGACAGGTTTGGGAAAAACTGTTTTTT. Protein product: CASSTGQVWEKLFF.

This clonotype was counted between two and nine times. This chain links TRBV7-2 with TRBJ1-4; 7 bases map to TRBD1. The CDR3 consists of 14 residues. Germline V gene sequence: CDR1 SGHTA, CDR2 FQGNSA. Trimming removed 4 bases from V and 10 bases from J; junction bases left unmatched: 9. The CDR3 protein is CASSSLQGGGKLFF. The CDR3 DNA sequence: TGTGCCAGCAGCTCCCTTCAGGGGGGAGGAAAACTGTTTTTT.

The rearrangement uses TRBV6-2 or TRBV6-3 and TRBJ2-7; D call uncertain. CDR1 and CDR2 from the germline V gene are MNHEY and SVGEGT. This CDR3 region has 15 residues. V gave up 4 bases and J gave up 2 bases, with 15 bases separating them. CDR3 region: CASSSTLEQTYEQYF. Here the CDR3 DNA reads TGTGCCAGCAGTTCAACCCTCGAACAGACCTACGAGCAGTACTTC.

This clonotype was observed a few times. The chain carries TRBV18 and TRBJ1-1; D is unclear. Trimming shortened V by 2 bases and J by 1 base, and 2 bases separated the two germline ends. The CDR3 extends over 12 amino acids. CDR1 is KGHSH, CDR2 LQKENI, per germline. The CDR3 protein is CASSPENTEAFF. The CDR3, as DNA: TGTGCCAGCTCACCAGAGAACACTGAAGCTTTCTTT.

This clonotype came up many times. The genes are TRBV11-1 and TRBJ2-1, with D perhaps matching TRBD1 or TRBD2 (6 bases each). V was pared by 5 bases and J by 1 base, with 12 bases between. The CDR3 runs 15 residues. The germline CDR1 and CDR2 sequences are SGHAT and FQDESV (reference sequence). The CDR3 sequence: CASSLGGQSYNEQFF. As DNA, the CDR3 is TGTGCCAGCAGCCTAGGGGGGCAGTCCTACAATGAGCAGTTCTTC.

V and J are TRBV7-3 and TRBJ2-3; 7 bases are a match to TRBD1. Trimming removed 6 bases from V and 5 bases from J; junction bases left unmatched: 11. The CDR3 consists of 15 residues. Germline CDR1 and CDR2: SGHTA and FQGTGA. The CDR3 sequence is CASSPYRGSGDTQYF. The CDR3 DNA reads TGTGCCAGCAGTCCCTACAGGGGTTCAGGAGATACGCAGTATTTT.

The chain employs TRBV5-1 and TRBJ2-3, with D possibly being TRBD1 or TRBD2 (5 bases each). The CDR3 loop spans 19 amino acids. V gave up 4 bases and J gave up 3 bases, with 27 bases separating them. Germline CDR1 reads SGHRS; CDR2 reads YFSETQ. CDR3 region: CASSKAGTAHPIETDTQYF. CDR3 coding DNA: TGCGCCAGCAGCAAAGCCGGGACCGCGCACCCCATTGAAACAGATACGCAGTATTTT.

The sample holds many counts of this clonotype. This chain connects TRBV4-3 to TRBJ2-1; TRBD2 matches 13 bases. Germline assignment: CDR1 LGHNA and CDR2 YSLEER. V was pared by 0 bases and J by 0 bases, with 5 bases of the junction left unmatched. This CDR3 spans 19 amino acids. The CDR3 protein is CASSQEALAGGRSYNEQFF. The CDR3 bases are TGCGCCAGCAGCCAAGAGGCACTAGCGGGGGGGCGCTCCTACAATGAGCAGTTCTTC.

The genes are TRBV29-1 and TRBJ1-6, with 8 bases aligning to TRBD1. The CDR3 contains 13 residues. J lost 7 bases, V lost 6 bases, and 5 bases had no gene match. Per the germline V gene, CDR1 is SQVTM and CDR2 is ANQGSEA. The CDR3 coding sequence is TGCAGCGTGGTGGACAGGGCCAATTCACCCCTCCACTTT. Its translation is CSVVDRANSPLHF. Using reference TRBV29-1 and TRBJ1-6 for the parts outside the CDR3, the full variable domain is SAVISQKPSRDICQRGTSLTIQCQVDSQVTMMFWYRQQPGQSLTLIATANQGSEATYESGFVIDKFPISRPNLTFSTLTVSNMSPEDSSIYLCSVVDRANSPLHFGNGTRLTVT.

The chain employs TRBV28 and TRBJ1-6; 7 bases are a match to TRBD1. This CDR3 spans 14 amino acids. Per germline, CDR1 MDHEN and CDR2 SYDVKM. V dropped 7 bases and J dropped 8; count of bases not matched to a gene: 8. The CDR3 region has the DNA TGTGCCAGCACCTCGAGACAGGGTTATTCACCCCTCCACTTT. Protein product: CASTSRQGYSPLHF. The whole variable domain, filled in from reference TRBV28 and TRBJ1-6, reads DVKVTQSSRYLVKRTGEKVFLECVQDMDHENMFWYRQDPGLGLRLIYFSYDVKMKEKGDIPEGYSVSREKKERFSLILESASTNQTSMYLCASTSRQGYSPLHFGNGTRLTVT.